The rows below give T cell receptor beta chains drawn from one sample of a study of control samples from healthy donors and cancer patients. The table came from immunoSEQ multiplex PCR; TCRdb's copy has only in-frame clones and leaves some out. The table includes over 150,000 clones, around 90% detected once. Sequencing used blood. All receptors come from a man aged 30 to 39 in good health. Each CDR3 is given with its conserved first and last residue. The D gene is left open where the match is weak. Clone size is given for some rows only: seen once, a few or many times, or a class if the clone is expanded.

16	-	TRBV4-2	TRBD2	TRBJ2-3	CASSQGLAGVTDTQYF	TGTGCCAGCAGCCAAGGGCTAGCGGGGGTCACAGATACGCAGTATTTT
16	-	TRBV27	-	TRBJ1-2	CASSPPTGRSIAGYTF	TGTGCCAGCAGTCCCCCGACGGGGAGGTCCATCGCCGGCTACACCTTC
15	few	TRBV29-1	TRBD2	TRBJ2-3	CSASGLAGRTDTQYF	TGCAGCGCATCGGGACTAGCGGGACGCACAGATACGCAGTATTTT
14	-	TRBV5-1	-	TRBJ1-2	CASSLLDRNYGYTF	TGCGCCAGCAGCCTGCTGGACAGAAACTATGGCTACACCTTC
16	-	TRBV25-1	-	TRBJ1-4	CASSRGGMAPSEKLFF	TGTGCCAGCAGTCGGGGGGGGATGGCGCCGTCTGAAAAACTGTTTTTT
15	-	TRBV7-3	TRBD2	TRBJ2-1	CASSPRTSGSNEQFF	TGTGCCAGCAGCCCTAGGACTAGCGGGAGCAATGAGCAGTTCTTC
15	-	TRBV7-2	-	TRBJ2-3	CASSFSWATPDTQYF	TGTGCCAGCAGCTTCTCGTGGGCTACACCAGATACGCAGTATTTT
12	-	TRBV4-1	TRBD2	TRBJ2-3	CASSQRETRKYF	TGCGCCAGCAGCCAGCGGGAGACTAGAAAGTATTTT
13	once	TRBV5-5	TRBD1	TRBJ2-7	CASSTGQGYEQYF	TGTGCCAGCAGCACTGGACAGGGCTACGAGCAGTACTTC
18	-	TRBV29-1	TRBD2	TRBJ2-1	CSVEGLAGNIRDDNEQFF	TGCAGCGTTGAAGGGCTAGCGGGAAACATCCGGGACGACAATGAGCAGTTCTTC
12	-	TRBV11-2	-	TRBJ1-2	CASSQVDYGYTF	TGTGCCAGCAGTCAGGTGGACTATGGCTACACCTTC
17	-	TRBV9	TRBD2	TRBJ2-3	CASSVQLAGGPTDTQYF	TGTGCCAGCAGCGTACAACTAGCGGGAGGACCCACAGATACGCAGTATTTT
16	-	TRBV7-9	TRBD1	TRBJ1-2	CASSPLRDREGWSYTF	TGTGCCAGCAGCCCCCTCCGGGACAGGGAAGGATGGAGCTACACCTTC
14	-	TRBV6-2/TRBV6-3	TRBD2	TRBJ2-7	CASSISGGSYEQYF	TGTGCCAGCAGTATCAGCGGGGGCTCCTACGAGCAGTACTTC
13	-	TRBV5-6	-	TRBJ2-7	CASSSDRVGEQYF	TGTGCCAGCAGCTCGGACCGAGTTGGGGAGCAGTACTTC
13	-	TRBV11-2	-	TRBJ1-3	CASSDWSGNTIYF	TGTGCCAGCAGCGACTGGTCTGGAAACACCATATATTTT
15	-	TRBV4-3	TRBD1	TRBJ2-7	CASSQGRDRTTAPYF	TGCGCCAGCAGCCAAGGACGGGACAGAACAACTGCACCGTACTTC
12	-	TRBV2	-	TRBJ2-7	CASTLGPYEQYF	TGTGCCAGCACCCTGGGACCCTACGAGCAGTACTTC
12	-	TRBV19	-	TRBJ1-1	CASSWGTTEAFF	TGTGCCAGTAGCTGGGGGACCACTGAAGCTTTCTTT
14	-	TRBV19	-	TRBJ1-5	CASSILAGNQPQHF	TGTGCCAGTAGTATATTGGCGGGCAATCAGCCCCAGCATTTT
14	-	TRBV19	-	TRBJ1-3	CASSMVDSGNTIYF	TGTGCCAGTAGTATGGTAGACTCTGGAAACACCATATATTTT
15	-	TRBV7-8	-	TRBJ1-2	CASSLGLGPYYGYTF	TGTGCCAGCAGCTTAGGTCTGGGGCCTTACTATGGCTACACCTTC
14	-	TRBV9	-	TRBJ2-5	CASSEQGWEETQYF	TGTGCCAGCAGCGAACAGGGTTGGGAAGAGACCCAGTACTTC
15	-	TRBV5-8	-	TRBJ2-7	CASRPPGGGAYEQYF	TGTGCCAGCAGACCCCCGGGGGGCGGGGCCTACGAGCAGTACTTC
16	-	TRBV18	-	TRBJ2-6	CASSPPYSSGANVLTF	TGTGCCAGCTCACCACCGTACAGCTCTGGGGCCAACGTCCTGACTTTC
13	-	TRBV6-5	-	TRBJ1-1	CASSIIDSVEAFF	TGTGCCAGCAGTATAATAGACAGCGTTGAAGCTTTCTTT
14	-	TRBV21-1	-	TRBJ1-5	CASALNGRNQPQHF	TGTGCCAGCGCCCTGAACGGACGCAATCAGCCCCAGCATTTT
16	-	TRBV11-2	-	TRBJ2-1	CASSSPGATSYNEQFF	TGTGCCAGCAGCTCCCCAGGGGCAACCTCCTACAATGAGCAGTTCTTC
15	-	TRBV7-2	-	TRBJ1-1	CASSLAGGVNTEAFF	TGTGCCAGCAGCTTAGCCGGAGGGGTGAATACTGAAGCTTTCTTT
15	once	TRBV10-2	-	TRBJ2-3	CASSFLSRGTDTQYF	TGCGCCAGCAGTTTCCTCTCTCGGGGCACAGATACGCAGTATTTT
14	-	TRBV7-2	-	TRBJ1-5	CASSPEGFNQPQHF	TGTGCCAGCAGCCCAGAAGGCTTCAATCAGCCCCAGCATTTT
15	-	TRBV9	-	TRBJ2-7	CASSVTPDPQFEQYF	TGTGCCAGCAGCGTAACCCCAGATCCCCAGTTCGAGCAGTACTTC
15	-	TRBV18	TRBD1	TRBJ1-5	CASSPGQGAGQPQHF	TGTGCCAGCTCACCGGGGCAGGGGGCAGGGCAGCCCCAGCATTTT
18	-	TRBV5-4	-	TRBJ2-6	CASSLGGSASSGANVLTF	TGTGCCAGCAGCTTGGGGGGTAGCGCGAGCTCTGGGGCCAACGTCCTGACTTTC
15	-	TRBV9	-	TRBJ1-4	CASSAMGGHQEKLFF	TGTGCCAGCAGCGCGATGGGGGGCCACCAAGAAAAACTGTTTTTT
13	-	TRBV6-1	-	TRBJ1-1	CASSEAPDRRAFF	TGTGCCAGCAGTGAAGCCCCGGATAGGAGAGCTTTCTTT
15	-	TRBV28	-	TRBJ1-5	CASSAGTGAFQPQHF	TGTGCCAGCAGTGCCGGGACGGGAGCATTTCAGCCCCAGCATTTT
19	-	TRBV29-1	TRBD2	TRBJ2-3	CSVEDGISLLAGGIDTQYF	TGCAGCGTTGAAGACGGGATAAGCCTCCTAGCGGGAGGAATAGATACGCAGTATTTT
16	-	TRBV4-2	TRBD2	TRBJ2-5	CASSQRLAGGFETQYF	TGTGCCAGCAGCCAGAGACTAGCGGGGGGTTTTGAGACCCAGTACTTC
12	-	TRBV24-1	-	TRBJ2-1	CATSDYAGEQFF	TGTGCCACCAGTGATTACGCAGGTGAGCAGTTCTTC
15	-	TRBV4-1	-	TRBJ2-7	CASSQDATLTYEQYF	TGCGCCAGCAGCCAAGATGCGACACTTACCTACGAGCAGTACTTC
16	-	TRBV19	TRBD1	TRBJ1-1	CASRTNRDRGRTEAFF	TGTGCCAGTAGGACTAACCGGGACAGGGGGCGAACTGAAGCTTTCTTT
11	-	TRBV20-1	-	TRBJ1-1	CSAWDTRGAFF	TGCAGTGCCTGGGACACCCGTGGAGCTTTCTTT
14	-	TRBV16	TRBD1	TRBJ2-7	CASSAHRGRNEQYF	TGTGCCAGCAGCGCCCACAGGGGGCGGAACGAGCAGTACTTC
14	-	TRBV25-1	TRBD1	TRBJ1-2	CASSGQGRAYGYTF	TGTGCCAGCAGCGGACAGGGGCGAGCCTATGGCTACACCTTC
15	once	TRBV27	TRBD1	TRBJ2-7	CASSLGQGGIYEQYF	TGTGCCAGCAGTTTAGGACAGGGGGGTATTTACGAGCAGTACTTC
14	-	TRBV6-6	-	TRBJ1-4	CASSHGLGGEKLFF	TGTGCCAGCTCCCACGGCCTCGGAGGAGAAAAACTGTTTTTT
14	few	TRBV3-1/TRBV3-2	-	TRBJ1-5	CASSPNRRNQPQHF	TGTGCCAGCAGTCCAAACAGACGCAATCAGCCCCAGCATTTT
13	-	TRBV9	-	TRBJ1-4	CASSRTTNEKLFF	TGTGCCAGCAGCCGCACGACTAATGAAAAACTGTTTTTT
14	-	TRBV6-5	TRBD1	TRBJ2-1	CANSRDRVFIGQFF	TGTGCCAACTCCCGGGACAGGGTATTCATCGGGCAGTTCTTC
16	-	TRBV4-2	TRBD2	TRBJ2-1	CASSPGTSGFYNEQFF	TGTGCCAGCAGCCCGGGGACTAGCGGGTTCTACAATGAGCAGTTCTTC
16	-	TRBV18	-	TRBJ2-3	CASSLYMAEAGDTQYF	TGTGCCAGCTCACTATACATGGCAGAGGCCGGAGATACGCAGTATTTT
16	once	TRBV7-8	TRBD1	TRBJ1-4	CASSLAGQGTNEKLFF	TGTGCCAGCAGCTTAGCCGGACAGGGAACTAATGAAAAACTGTTTTTT
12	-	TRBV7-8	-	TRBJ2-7	CASGMLAAEQYF	TGTGCCAGCGGGATGTTAGCGGCCGAGCAGTACTTC
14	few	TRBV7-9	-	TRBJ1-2	CASSLVGLGYGYTF	TGTGCCAGCAGCTTAGTTGGATTGGGCTATGGCTACACCTTC
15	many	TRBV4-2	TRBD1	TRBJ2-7	CASSQSLDRNYEQYF	TGTGCCAGCAGCCAGTCCCTGGACAGGAACTACGAGCAGTACTTC
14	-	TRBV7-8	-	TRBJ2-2	CASSQHSNTGELFF	TGTGCCAGCAGCCAACACTCGAACACCGGGGAGCTGTTTTTT
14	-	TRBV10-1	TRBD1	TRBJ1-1	CASSRSGTAIGTFF	TGCGCCAGCAGCCGGTCCGGGACAGCCATAGGGACTTTCTTT
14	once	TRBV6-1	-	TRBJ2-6	CASREGQGANVLTF	TGTGCCAGCAGAGAAGGACAGGGGGCCAACGTCCTGACTTTC